This T cell receptor beta chain is from a study of response to subunit inactivated influenza vaccine. TCRdb re-analysed the RT-PCR reads in MiXCR, keeping a single row per CDR3 protein. The table shows 550,000 to 600,000 distinct CDR3 sequences, with roughly 10% occurring only once. The V and J ends lost 5 bases and 4 bases respectively, with 18 bases between them. In germline, CDR1 is SGHDN, CDR2 FVKESK. The CDR3 spans 16 residues. The source was PBMCs from blood, collected on the day of vaccination. The V gene is TRBV14, the J gene TRBJ2-1, with D possibly matching TRBD2 (6 bases). This clonotype was sampled from a man between 50 and 59 years old who received an inactivated influenza vaccine. The CDR3 spells CASSGHSGKLYNEQFF. As DNA, the CDR3 is TGTGCCAGCAGCGGTCATAGCGGAAAATTATACAATGAGCAGTTCTTC.